This TCR beta chain appears in the sequencing data of a study of T cells expressing NK-cell markers. Across the study: Investigators obtained TCR beta repertoires from sorted CD3+CD56+NKG2C+, CD3+CD56+NKG2C- and CD3+CD56-NKG2C+ T cells.

TCRdb reprocessed the 5' RACE reads, with one entry per CDR3 protein and no DNA. Its listing shows around 280,000 distinct CDR3 sequences. Comment on this clonotype: The antigen is undetermined.

Whole-study findings and limits: Certain NKG2C+ T cell clones were expanded, and their HCMV specificity remained unclear.

The CDR3 covers 15 residues. Per germline, CDR1 MGHDK and CDR2 SYGVNS. This sequence joins TRBV25-1 and TRBJ2-5; the TRBD1 assignment by TCRdb is unverifiable without DNA. The sample was blood T cells: a sorted CD56 or NKG2C T cell subset, CD4+ or CD8+ T cells, or bulk PBMC T cells (not recorded which). This TCR was sampled from a man between 18 and 29 years old in good health. CDR3 sequence: CASSQGTGNIETQYF. Combining the CDR3 with reference TRBV25-1 and TRBJ2-5 gives the whole variable domain EADIYQTPRYLVIGTGKKITLECSQTMGHDKMYWYQQDPGMELHLIHYSYGVNSTEKGDLSSESTVSRIRTEHFPLTLESARPSHTSQYLCASSQGTGNIETQYFGPGTRLLVL.